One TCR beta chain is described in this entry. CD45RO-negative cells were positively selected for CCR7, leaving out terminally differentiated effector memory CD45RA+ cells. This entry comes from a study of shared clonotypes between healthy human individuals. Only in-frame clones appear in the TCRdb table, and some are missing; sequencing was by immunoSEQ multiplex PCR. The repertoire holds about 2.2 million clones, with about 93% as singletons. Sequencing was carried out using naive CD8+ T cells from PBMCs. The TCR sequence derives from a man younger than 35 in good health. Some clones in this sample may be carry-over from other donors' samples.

CDR3 in DNA: TGTGCCTGGAACCCAAGCATAGCATCCCACGAGCAGTACTTC. Translating it yields CAWNPSIASHEQYF. This chain uses TRBV30 with TRBJ2-7; no clear D. V was pared by 4 bases and J by 5 bases, with 18 bases between. This CDR3 contains 14 residues. CDR1 GTSNPN and CDR2 SVGIG come from the germline V gene (reference sequence).